These 2 T cell receptor beta chains were sequenced from one sample in a study of blood T cell repertoires in COVID-19 (dated by TCRdb to the early 2020s). Preparation of the library involved the immunoSEQ multiplex PCR assay. Not all clones reach the TCRdb copy of this immuneACCESS table, which keeps in-frame sequences only. Checked studies attribute under half of the gap to unresolved V genes and leave the rest unexplained. The sample table records about 170,000 clones; 83% of these occur just once. Roughly 2% of the sample is taken by the ten largest. Sequencing was carried out using peripheral blood. These receptor sequences come from a woman of 80 years or more with acute or convalescent COVID-19.

This chain joins TRBV19 and TRBJ2-7; TRBD1 might be the D (5 bases). This CDR3 spans 15 amino acids. Trimming cost V 1 base and J 0 bases, with 10 bases left between them. Per germline, CDR1 LNHDA and CDR2 SQIVND (reference sequence). CDR3 in DNA: TGTGCCAGTAGTATAGGGACAAGAAGCTCCTACGAGCAGTACTTC. Its protein product is CASSIGTRSSYEQYF.

V and J are TRBV7-9 and TRBJ2-7, with D unresolved. The CDR3 length is 15 residues. Germline V gives CDR1 SEHNR, CDR2 FQNEAQ (reference sequence). V dropped 4 bases and J dropped 0 bases, with 13 bases sitting between them. CDR3 coding DNA: TGTGCCAGCAGCTCATACTACCAGAGCTCCTACGAGCAGTACTTC. This gives the protein CASSSYYQSSYEQYF. The full variable domain, with the rest looked up from reference TRBV7-9 and TRBJ2-7, is DTGVSQNPRHKITKRGQNVTFRCDPISEHNRLYWYRQTLGQGPEFLTYFQNEAQLEKSRLLSDRFSAERPKGSFSTLEIQRTEQGDSAMYLCASSSYYQSSYEQYFGPGTRLTVT.